The following is a TCR beta chain sequence with its context. Mismatch with germline at one junction end may stem from a read error. This CDR3 has 12 amino acids. Germline V lookup: CDR1 SGHDT, CDR2 YYEEEE. This sample was taken from a study of tumor-infiltrating lymphocytes in primary liver carcinoma. From about 490 ng of total RNA, TCR beta-specific cDNA was reverse-transcribed using a constant-region primer. Library construction for TCR beta comprised three nested multiplex PCR rounds performed with slightly modified ARM-PCR. The two initial PCR rounds, approximately 10 cycles each, used TRBV1-TRBV30 forward and C-beta reverse primers. TCRdb redid the calling of the multiplex PCR reads with MiXCR, one entry per CDR3 protein. The profile covers a few hundred thousand distinct CDR3 sequences, with approximately 58% appearing a single time and about 15% taken by the ten largest. Germline DNA was extracted too, while blood RNA derived from unsorted whole blood.

The chain carries TRBV5-6 and TRBJ2-5; D uncertain. The TCR comes from a woman in her twenties or thirties with primary liver carcinoma and hepatitis B virus infection. The sample consisted of peripheral blood. The DNA of the CDR3 is TGTGCCAACAGCCGTATCCTAGAGACCCAGTACTTC. As protein: CANSRILETQYF.